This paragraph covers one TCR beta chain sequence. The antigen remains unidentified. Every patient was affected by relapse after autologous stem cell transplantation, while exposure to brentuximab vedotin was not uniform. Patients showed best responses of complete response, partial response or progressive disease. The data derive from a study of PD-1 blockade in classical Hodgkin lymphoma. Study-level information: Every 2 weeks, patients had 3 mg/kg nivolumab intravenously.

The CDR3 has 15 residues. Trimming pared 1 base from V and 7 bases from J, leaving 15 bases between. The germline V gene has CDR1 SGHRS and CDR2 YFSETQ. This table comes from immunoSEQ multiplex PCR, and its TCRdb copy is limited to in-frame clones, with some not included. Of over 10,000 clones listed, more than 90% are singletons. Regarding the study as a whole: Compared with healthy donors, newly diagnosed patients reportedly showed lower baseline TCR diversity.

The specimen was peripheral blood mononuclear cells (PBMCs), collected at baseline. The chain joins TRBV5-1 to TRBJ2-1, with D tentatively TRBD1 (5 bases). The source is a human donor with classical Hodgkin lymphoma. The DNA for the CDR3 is TGCGCCAGCAGCTTGATGGTAGGGGTAGCAAATGAGCAGTTCTTC. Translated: CASSLMVGVANEQFF.